Reported below is one T cell receptor (beta chain). These data originate in a study of blood T cell repertoires in COVID-19. The overall study: Nucleic acid was either cDNA or gDNA, and it came from T cells, B-cell-depleted T cells, or PBMCs.

In the study's own analysis: From reference gene primer amplification, estimates of nucleated cell counts were derived. Assay used: immunoSEQ multiplex PCR; TCRdb lists only in-frame clones, some missing. D and trimming come from the DNA, and the V and J calls and clone size come from that table. The data show 250,000 to 350,000 clones, 70% to 90% seen once. This CDR3 region has 13 residues. Trimming removed 3 bases at V and 5 bases at J, with 7 bases between. CDR1 LGHNT and CDR2 FRNRAP come from the germline V gene. The Seattle site enrolled patients during active infection and followed them longitudinally.

The sequencing sample was made of peripheral blood. The receptor comes from a woman between 70 and 85 years old with COVID-19, enrolled during active disease. This sequence joins TRBV12-5 and TRBJ1-4; D ambiguous. CDR3 loop: CASGFGRNEKLFF. In DNA, the CDR3 is TGTGCTAGTGGTTTTGGGAGGAATGAAAAACTGTTTTTT. Full variable domain (outside the CDR3, taken from reference TRBV12-5 and TRBJ1-4): DARVTQTPRHKVTEMGQEVTMRCQPILGHNTVFWYRQTMMQGLELLAYFRNRAPLDDSGMPKDRFSAEMPDATLATLKIQPSEPRDSAVYFCASGFGRNEKLFFGSGTQLSVL.